This T cell receptor (beta chain) is from a study of blood T cell repertoires in COVID-19. CDR1 LGHDT and CDR2 YNNKEL come from the germline V gene (reference sequence). Trimming pared 4 bases from V and 9 bases from J, leaving 10 bases between. CDR3 length: 12 residues. Assay: immunoSEQ multiplex PCR; the TCRdb copy retains only in-frame clones and omits some. Of around 140,000 clones detected, roughly 81% appear once; the ten largest clones hold 2.6%. Source material: peripheral blood. The receptor's source is a human donor with acute or convalescent COVID-19. The donor label of this sample is uncertain. The gene calls are TRBV3-1 (or the pseudogene TRBV3-2) and TRBJ1-5; the D is unclear. The CDR3 DNA is TGTGCCAGCAGCCTTCTACGTGGGCCCCAGCATTTT. Protein sequence: CASSLLRGPQHF.